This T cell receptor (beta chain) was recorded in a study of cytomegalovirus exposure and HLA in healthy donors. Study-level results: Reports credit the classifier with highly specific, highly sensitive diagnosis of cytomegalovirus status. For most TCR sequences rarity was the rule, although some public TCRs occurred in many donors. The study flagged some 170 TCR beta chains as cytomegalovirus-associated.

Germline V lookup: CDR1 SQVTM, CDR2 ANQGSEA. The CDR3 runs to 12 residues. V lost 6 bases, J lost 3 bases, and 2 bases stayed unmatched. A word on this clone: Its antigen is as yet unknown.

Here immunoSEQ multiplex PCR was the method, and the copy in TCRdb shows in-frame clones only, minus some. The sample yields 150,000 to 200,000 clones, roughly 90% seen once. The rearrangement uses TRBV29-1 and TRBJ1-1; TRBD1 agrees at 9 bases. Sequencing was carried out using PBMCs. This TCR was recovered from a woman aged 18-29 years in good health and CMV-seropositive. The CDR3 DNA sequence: TGCAGCGTGACAGGGGGGGACACTGAAGCTTTCTTT. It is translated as CSVTGGDTEAFF.